This T cell receptor beta chain came from a study of T cell responses to AZD1222 COVID-19 vaccine. Findings and caveats of the study: Across the whole spike, CD4 TCRs peaked at regions 160-218 and 743-854. Reports say nearly half of spike-specific TCRs go after unmutated variant regions.

With regard to this clone: Its specificity is unknown.

Here immunoSEQ multiplex PCR was the method, and the copy in TCRdb shows in-frame clones only, minus some. This repertoire shows approximately 170,000 clones, under 95% found once; its top ten account for 4% to 5.5%. Trimming took 5 bases from V and 1 from J; bases not matched to a gene: 5. The germline gives CDR1 SGHNT, CDR2 YYREEE (reference sequence). This CDR3 has 16 residues. This sample comprised peripheral blood, obtained on day 0 of AZD1222 vaccination. The V and J genes are TRBV5-4 and TRBJ2-1; 11 nucleotides agree with TRBD2. The receptor's source is an adult in good health. The chain's CDR3 is CASRHLAGGSYNEQFF. The CDR3 DNA reads TGTGCCAGCAGGCATCTAGCGGGAGGTTCCTACAATGAGCAGTTCTTC.